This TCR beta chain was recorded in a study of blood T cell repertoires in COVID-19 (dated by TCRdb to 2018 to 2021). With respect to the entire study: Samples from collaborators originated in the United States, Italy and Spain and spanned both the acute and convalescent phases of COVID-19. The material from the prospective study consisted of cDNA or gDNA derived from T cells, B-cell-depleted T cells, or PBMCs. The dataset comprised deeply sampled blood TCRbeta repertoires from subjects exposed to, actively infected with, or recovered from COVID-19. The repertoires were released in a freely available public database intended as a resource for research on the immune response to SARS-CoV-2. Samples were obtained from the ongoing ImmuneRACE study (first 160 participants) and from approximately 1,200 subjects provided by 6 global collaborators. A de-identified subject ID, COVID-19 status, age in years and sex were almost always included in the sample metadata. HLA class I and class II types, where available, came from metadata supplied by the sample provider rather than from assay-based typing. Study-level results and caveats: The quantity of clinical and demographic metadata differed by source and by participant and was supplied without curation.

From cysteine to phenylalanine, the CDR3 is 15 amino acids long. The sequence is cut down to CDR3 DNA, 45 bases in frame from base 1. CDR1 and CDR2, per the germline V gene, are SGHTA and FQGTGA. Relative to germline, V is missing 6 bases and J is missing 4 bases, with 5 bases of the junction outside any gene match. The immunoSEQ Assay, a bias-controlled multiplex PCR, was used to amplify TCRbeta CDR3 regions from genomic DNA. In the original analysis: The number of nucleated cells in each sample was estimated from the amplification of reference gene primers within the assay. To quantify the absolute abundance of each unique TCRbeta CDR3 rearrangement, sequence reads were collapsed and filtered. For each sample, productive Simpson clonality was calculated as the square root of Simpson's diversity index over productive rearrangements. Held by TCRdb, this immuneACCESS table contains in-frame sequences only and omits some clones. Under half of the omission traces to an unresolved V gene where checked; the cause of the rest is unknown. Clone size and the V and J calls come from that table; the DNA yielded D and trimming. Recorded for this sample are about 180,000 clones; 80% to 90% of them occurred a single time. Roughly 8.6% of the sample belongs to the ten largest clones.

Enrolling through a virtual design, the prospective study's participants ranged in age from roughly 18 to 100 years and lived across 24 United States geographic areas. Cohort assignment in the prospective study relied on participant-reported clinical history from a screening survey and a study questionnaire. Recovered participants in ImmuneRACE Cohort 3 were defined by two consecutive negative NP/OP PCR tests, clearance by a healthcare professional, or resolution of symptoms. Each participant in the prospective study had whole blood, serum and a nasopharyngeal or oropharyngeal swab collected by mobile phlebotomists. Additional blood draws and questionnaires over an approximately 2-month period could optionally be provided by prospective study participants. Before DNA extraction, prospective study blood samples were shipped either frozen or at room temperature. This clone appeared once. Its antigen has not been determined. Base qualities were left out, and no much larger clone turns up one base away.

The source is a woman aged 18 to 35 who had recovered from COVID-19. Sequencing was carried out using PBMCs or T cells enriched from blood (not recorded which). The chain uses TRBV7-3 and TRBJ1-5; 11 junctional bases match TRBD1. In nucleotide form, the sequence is TGTGCCAGCAGGGACGGGACAGGGGGTAATCAGCCCCAGCATTTT. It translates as CASRDGTGGNQPQHF.